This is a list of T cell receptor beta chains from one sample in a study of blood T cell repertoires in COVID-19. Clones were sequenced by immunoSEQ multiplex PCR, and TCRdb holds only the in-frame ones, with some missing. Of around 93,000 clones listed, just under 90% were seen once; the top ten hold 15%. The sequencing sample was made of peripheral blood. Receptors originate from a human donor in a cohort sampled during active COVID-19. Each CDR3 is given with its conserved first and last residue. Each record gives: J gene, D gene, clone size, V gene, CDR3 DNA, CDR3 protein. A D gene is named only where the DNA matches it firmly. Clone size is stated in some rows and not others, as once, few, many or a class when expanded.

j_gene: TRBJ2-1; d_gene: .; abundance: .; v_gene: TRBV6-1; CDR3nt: TGTGCCAGCAGTGAAGCGGGCGAGCAGTTCTTC; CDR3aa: CASSEAGEQFF
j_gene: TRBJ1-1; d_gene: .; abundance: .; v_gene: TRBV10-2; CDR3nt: TGCGCCAGCAACCACATGAACACTGAAGCTTTCTTT; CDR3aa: CASNHMNTEAFF
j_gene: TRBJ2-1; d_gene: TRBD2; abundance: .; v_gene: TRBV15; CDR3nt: TGTGCCACCAGCAGGCTAGCGGGGGGGCCGGGTGAGCAGTTCTTC; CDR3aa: CATSRLAGGPGEQFF
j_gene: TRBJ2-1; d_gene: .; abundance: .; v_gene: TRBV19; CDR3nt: TGTGCCAGTAGTATAGTGAACGGGAAATACAATGAGCAGTTCTTC; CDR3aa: CASSIVNGKYNEQFF
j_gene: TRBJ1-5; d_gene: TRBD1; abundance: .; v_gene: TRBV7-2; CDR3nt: TGTGCCAGCAGCCCTGACAGGGTCAATCAGCCCCAGCATTTT; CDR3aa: CASSPDRVNQPQHF
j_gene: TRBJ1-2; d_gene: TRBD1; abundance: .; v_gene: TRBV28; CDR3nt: TGTGCCAGCAGTTTGGAAGGACAGGGGCAAGACTATGGCTACACCTTC; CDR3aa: CASSLEGQGQDYGYTF
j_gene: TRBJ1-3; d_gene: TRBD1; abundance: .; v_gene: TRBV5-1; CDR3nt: TGCGCCAGCAGCTTGGAACGTTGGACAGGGTCTGGAAACACCATATATTTT; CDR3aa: CASSLERWTGSGNTIYF
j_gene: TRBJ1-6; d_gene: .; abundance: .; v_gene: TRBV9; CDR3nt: TGTGCCAGCAGCCCAATGGAGGGAGGTAATTCACCCCTCCACTTT; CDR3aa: CASSPMEGGNSPLHF
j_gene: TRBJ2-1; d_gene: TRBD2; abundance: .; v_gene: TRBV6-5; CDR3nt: TGTGCCAGCAGTAGCGGGGGGGCCGGGAGTAATGAGCAGTTCTTC; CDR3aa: CASSSGGAGSNEQFF
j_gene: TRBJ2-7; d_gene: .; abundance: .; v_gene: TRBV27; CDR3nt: TGTGCCAGCAGCCCGACTGCGTCCTACGAGCAGTACTTC; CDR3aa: CASSPTASYEQYF
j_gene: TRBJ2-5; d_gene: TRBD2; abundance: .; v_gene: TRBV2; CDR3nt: TGTGCCAGCACCAACATGGGGGGGGAGACCCAGTACTTC; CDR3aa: CASTNMGGETQYF
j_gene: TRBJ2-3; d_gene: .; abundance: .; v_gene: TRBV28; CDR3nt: TGTGCCAGCAGTTCTCCCGGGACTCGTGGGCGCAAAGATACGCAGTATTTT; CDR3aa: CASSSPGTRGRKDTQYF
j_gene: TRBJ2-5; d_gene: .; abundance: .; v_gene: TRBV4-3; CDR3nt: TGCGCCAGCAGCCAAGGTTTAGCAGTGGGAGAGACCCAGTACTTC; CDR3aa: CASSQGLAVGETQYF
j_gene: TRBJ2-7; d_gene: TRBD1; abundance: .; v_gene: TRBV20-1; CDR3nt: TGCAGTGCTAGTCCCAGGGGGCGTGGTGAGCAGTACTTC; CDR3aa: CSASPRGRGEQYF
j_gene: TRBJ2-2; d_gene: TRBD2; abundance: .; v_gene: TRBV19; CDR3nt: TGTGCCAGTAGTATAACCATACGGGGGGGGATCACCGGGGAGCTGTTTTTT; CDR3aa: CASSITIRGGITGELFF
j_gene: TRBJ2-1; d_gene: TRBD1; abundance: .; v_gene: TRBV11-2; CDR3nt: TGTGCCAGCAGCTTCGAGACAGGGGGCCGCTACAATGAGCAGTTCTTC; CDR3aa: CASSFETGGRYNEQFF
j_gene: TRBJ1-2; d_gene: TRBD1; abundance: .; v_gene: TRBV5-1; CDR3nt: TGCGCCAGCAGCTTGGAGCAGGGGGAGTATGGCTACACCTTC; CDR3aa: CASSLEQGEYGYTF
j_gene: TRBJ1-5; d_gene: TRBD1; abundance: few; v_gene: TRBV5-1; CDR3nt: TGCGCCAGCAGCTTGACAGGGGACAATCAGCCCCAGCATTTT; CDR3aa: CASSLTGDNQPQHF
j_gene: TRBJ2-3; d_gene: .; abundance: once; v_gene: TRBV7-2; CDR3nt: TGTGCCAGCAGCTTAGGACTGCTCTTGGTGACGGATACGCAGTATTTT; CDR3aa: CASSLGLLLVTDTQYF
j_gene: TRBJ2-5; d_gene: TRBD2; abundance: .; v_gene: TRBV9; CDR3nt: TGTGCCAGCAGCGTAGCGGGGGGGCTGCGAGAGACCCAGTACTTC; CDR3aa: CASSVAGGLRETQYF
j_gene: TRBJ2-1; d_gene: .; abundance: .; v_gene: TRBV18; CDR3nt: TGTGCCAGCTCACTCTCTGCAGGGGCCAATGAGCAGTTCTTC; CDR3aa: CASSLSAGANEQFF
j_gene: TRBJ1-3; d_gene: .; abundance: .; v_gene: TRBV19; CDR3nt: TGTGCCAGTAGCCGACAACCCGGAGGAGGGGTCCCTGGAAACACCATATATTTT; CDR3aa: CASSRQPGGGVPGNTIYF
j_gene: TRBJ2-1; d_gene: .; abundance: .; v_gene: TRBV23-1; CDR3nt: TGCGCCAGCAGGCATAGGCCTACAGGACCATCCTACAATGAGCAGTTCTTC; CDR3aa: CASRHRPTGPSYNEQFF
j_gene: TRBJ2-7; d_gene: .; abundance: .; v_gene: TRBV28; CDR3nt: TGTGCCAGCAGTTTGGTACAGGGCCACGAGCAGTACTTC; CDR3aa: CASSLVQGHEQYF
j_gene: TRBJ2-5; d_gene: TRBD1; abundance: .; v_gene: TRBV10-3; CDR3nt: TGTGCCATCAGGTCAGGACAGGGGGAGACCCAGTACTTC; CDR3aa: CAIRSGQGETQYF
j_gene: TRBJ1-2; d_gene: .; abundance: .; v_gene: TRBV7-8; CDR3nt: TGTGCCAGCAGCTCAGCTGAAGAGAGAGGCTACACCTTC; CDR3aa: CASSSAEERGYTF
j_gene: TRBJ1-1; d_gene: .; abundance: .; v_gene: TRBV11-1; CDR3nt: TGTGCCAGCAGCGTACAGGGTAGCACTGAAGCTTTCTTT; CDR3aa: CASSVQGSTEAFF
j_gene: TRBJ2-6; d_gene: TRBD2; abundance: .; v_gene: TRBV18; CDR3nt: TGTGCCAGCTCACCACTACTAGCGGGGACACTACCCCAAACTGGGGCCAACGTCCTGACTTTC; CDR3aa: CASSPLLAGTLPQTGANVLTF
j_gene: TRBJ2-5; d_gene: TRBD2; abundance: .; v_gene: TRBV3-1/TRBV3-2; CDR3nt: TGTGCCAGCAGCCAAGACTACGGACTAGTGGGGAGGGAGACCCAGTACTTC; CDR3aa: CASSQDYGLVGRETQYF